A selection of T cell receptor beta chains follows, all from one sample in a study of T cells in Graves' hyperthyroidism and ophthalmopathy. TCRdb analysed the multiplex PCR reads with MiXCR anew, one entry per CDR3 protein. The sample lists fewer than 850,000 distinct CDR3 sequences, 15% to 20% occurring once. What was sequenced was blood. Source of these receptors: a man between 50 and 59 years old with Graves' hyperthyroidism. Each CDR3 is given with its conserved first and last residue. The D gene is left open where the match is weak. Rows give clone size only sometimes, using once, few, many, or a class for an expanded clone.

>TRBJ2-7|TRBV9|NA|15|few
TGTGCCAGCAGCTTAGGGACTTACAGCTCCTACGAGCAGTACTTC
CASSLGTYSSYEQYF
>TRBJ2-7|TRBV29-1|TRBD1|14|many
TGCAGCGTTGAGCCGGGACAGGGGGAATACGAGCAGTACTTC
CSVEPGQGEYEQYF
>TRBJ2-3|TRBV27|TRBD2|16|NA
TGTGCCAGCAGTTTAGTAGCGGGAGGGGGGGCAGATACGCAGTATTTT
CASSLVAGGGADTQYF
>TRBJ2-1|TRBV7-8|NA|15|few
TGTGCCAGCAGAATAGGGGGACTCTCCTACAATGAGCAGTTCTTC
CASRIGGLSYNEQFF
>TRBJ2-5|TRBV2|TRBD1|16|many
TGTGCCAGTAAATTCGTGAGGACAGGGGTGGAAGAGACCCAGTACTTC
CASKFVRTGVEETQYF
>TRBJ2-4|TRBV27|NA|13|few
TGTGCCAGCATGTCGAGAAACGTGAACATTCAGTACTTC
CASMSRNVNIQYF
>TRBJ2-7|TRBV28|NA|15|many
TGTGCCAGCAGCACCCGGGGCGAGGGGGAATGGGAGCAGTACTTC
CASSTRGEGEWEQYF
>TRBJ2-6|TRBV5-1|TRBD1|19|NA
TGCGCCAGCAGCGCGACTCAGGGGGCGCGAATTGGAGGGGCCAACGTCCTGACTTTC
CASSATQGARIGGANVLTF
>TRBJ2-3|TRBV5-1|NA|13|few
TGCGCCAGCAGCTCACGGGACTCCGATACGCAGTATTTT
CASSSRDSDTQYF
>TRBJ1-1|TRBV3-1|NA|15|NA
TGTGCCAGCAGCCAAGATTGGGGGGGGGACACTGAAGCTTTCTTT
CASSQDWGGDTEAFF
>TRBJ2-3|TRBV19|NA|14|NA
TGTGCCACCCAATTCGCCCTAGGCACAGATACGCAGTATTTT
CATQFALGTDTQYF
>TRBJ2-2|TRBV5-1|NA|15|NA
TGCGCCAGCAGCTTGGATGGCTTTAGCGCCGGGGAGCTGTTTTTT
CASSLDGFSAGELFF
>TRBJ2-2|TRBV27|NA|14|many
TGTGCCAGCAGTTTAGAGGGGGTCACCGGGGAGCTGTTTTTT
CASSLEGVTGELFF
>TRBJ2-5|TRBV9|TRBD2|14|NA
TGTGCCAGCAGCGCAACCGGGACTAAGGAGACCCAGTACTTC
CASSATGTKETQYF
>TRBJ2-2|TRBV2|TRBD1|15|few
TGTGCCAGCAGTGATGAGGGGGCGGGCACCGGGGAGCTGTTTTTT
CASSDEGAGTGELFF
>TRBJ2-1|TRBV10-1|NA|15|many
TGCGCCAGCAGTGAAGACCCAATACCCTACAATGAGCAGTTCTTC
CASSEDPIPYNEQFF
>TRBJ1-1|TRBV7-9|NA|14|NA
TGTGCCAGCAGCTTATCCAGGGAGAACACTGAAGCTTTCTTT
CASSLSRENTEAFF
>TRBJ1-6|TRBV18|TRBD1|16|few
TGTGCCAGCTCACCCGGGACAGGAAACGTTAATTCACCCCTCCACTTT
CASSPGTGNVNSPLHF
>TRBJ2-2|TRBV4-2|TRBD2|14|many
TGTGCCAGCAGCCAAGAAGGACTAGCGGGGGAGCTGTTTTTT
CASSQEGLAGELFF
>TRBJ1-5|TRBV19|NA|14|few
TGTGCCAGTATGGAAGTGTATAGCAATCAGCCCCAGCATTTT
CASMEVYSNQPQHF
>TRBJ2-6|TRBV19|TRBD1|15|NA
TGTGCCAGTTGGGACAGGGGAGGTGGGGCCAACGTCCTGACTTTC
CASWDRGGGANVLTF
>TRBJ2-2|TRBV6-2/TRBV6-3|NA|17|NA
TGTGCCAGCAGTTACACTTGGGGCCCGGACTTGACCGGGGAGCTGTTTTTT
CASSYTWGPDLTGELFF
>TRBJ2-7|TRBV28|NA|15|many
TGTGCCAGCAGAGGAGGTTCGCCCGACTCCTACGAGCAGTACTTC
CASRGGSPDSYEQYF
>TRBJ2-1|TRBV7-9|NA|13|many
TGTGCCAGCAGCTCCGGGGGTAACAATGAGCAGTTCTTC
CASSSGGNNEQFF
>TRBJ2-7|TRBV2|NA|15|many
TGTGCCAGCAGTTCCCCAGTTGCCCTACCCCACGAGCAGTACTTC
CASSSPVALPHEQYF
>TRBJ2-1|TRBV27|TRBD2|15|many
TGTGCCAGCAGTACGACTAGCGGAGATTACAATGAGCAGTTCTTC
CASSTTSGDYNEQFF
>TRBJ2-2|TRBV28|NA|15|many
TGTGCCAGCAGTTCGACGGTGCCAGTCCCCGGGGAGCTGTTTTTT
CASSSTVPVPGELFF
>TRBJ2-3|TRBV27|TRBD2|17|NA
TGTGCCAGCAGTCCTTCCCCCGGAGCGGGAGGGCCCGATACGCAGTATTTT
CASSPSPGAGGPDTQYF
>TRBJ1-2|TRBV19|TRBD1|18|few
TGTGCCAGTAACGCCCGGACGGGGACAGGGGGTAGTATCTATGGCTACACCTTC
CASNARTGTGGSIYGYTF
>TRBJ2-5|TRBV20-1|NA|12|few
TGCAGTGTAGGAGGGGGTCTTGAGACCCAGTACTTC
CSVGGGLETQYF
>TRBJ2-1|TRBV2|TRBD2|17|many
TGTGCCAGCAGTGAGATTGGAGCGGGAGGGCAGGCGAATGAGCAGTTCTTC
CASSEIGAGGQANEQFF
>TRBJ1-3|TRBV2|NA|12|NA
TGTGCCAGCATCGGCGATGGAAACACCATATATTTT
CASIGDGNTIYF
>TRBJ1-1|TRBV30|NA|13|many
TGTGCCTGGACTAAAGTTATGAACACTGAAGCTTTCTTT
CAWTKVMNTEAFF
>TRBJ2-3|TRBV9|NA|17|NA
TGTGCCAGCAGCGTAGAAGACGGTCAGCCCATTGGGAATACGCAGTATTTT
CASSVEDGQPIGNTQYF
>TRBJ2-5|TRBV30|NA|14|many
TGTGCCTGGAGTGTATTTGGGGGGCGAGAGACCCAGTACTTC
CAWSVFGGRETQYF
>TRBJ1-1|TRBV19|NA|14|NA
TGTGCCAGTAGTATTAGACTTCTGAACACTGAAGCTTTCTTT
CASSIRLLNTEAFF
>TRBJ2-1|TRBV2|NA|14|many
TGTGCCAGCGTCCGGCTACGGGGTTACAATGAGCAGTTCTTC
CASVRLRGYNEQFF
>TRBJ2-1|TRBV6-1|TRBD2|17|few
TGTGCCAGCAGTAATACCCCTAGAGCGGGGCCAAACAATGAGCAGTTCTTC
CASSNTPRAGPNNEQFF
>TRBJ2-7|TRBV4-1|NA|14|NA
TGCGCCAGCAGCACACGAGGCAGCTCCTACGAGCAGTACTTC
CASSTRGSSYEQYF
>TRBJ2-7|TRBV18|NA|15|many
TGTGCCAGCTCACCAGCCCGGGACGGATCATACGAGCAGTACTTC
CASSPARDGSYEQYF
>TRBJ2-2|TRBV29-1|TRBD1|15|few
TGCAGCGTTGCCGGGACAGGGTCGGGCACCGGGGAGCTGTTTTTT
CSVAGTGSGTGELFF
>TRBJ1-2|TRBV28|NA|16|many
TGTGCCAGCCACAACCCCCCGGCCAGGGAAGAGGATGGCTACACCTTC
CASHNPPAREEDGYTF
>TRBJ2-1|TRBV20-1|TRBD2|14|few
TGCAGTGCTAACGGACTAGCGGGAGGCGATGAGCAGTTCTTC
CSANGLAGGDEQFF
>TRBJ1-1|TRBV12-5|NA|13|NA
TGTGCTAGTGGTCCAGCGGGGGGCACTGAAGCTTTCTTT
CASGPAGGTEAFF
>TRBJ2-1|TRBV5-1|TRBD2|19|NA
TGCGCCAGCAGCGTAGGACTAGCGGGAGGACCTCGACCCTACAATGAGCAGTTCTTC
CASSVGLAGGPRPYNEQFF
>TRBJ1-2|TRBV4-2|TRBD1|15|NA
TGTGCCAGCAGCCAGACAGGGGGCACTTTTTCTGGCTACACCTTC
CASSQTGGTFSGYTF
>TRBJ2-2|TRBV12-3/TRBV12-4|TRBD2|16|once
TGTGCCAGCAGTCTAGCGGGAGACTTAAACACCGGGGAGCTGTTTTTT
CASSLAGDLNTGELFF
>TRBJ2-7|TRBV20-1|TRBD1|14|many
TGCAGTGCTAGTAAGGGGGCCACACCCTACGAGCAGTACTTC
CSASKGATPYEQYF
>TRBJ2-1|TRBV5-1|TRBD2|14|NA
TGCGCCAGCAGCCGCGGACCAGCGGGAGGGGAGCAGTTCTTC
CASSRGPAGGEQFF
>TRBJ2-5|TRBV25-1|NA|14|NA
TGTGCCAGCAGTAAAGGGCAGGAGCAAGAGACCCAGTACTTC
CASSKGQEQETQYF
>TRBJ2-1|TRBV27|NA|15|many
TGTGCCAGCAGTTTAGACGGACCAGCCTACAATGAGCAGTTCTTC
CASSLDGPAYNEQFF
>TRBJ2-5|TRBV2|NA|14|NA
TGTGCCAGCAGTGACGGTTCGTACCAAGAGACCCAGTACTTC
CASSDGSYQETQYF
>TRBJ2-1|TRBV25-1|NA|14|few
TGTGCCAGCAGTGAACGGGGCAGGGTTCATGAGCAGTTCTTC
CASSERGRVHEQFF
>TRBJ2-3|TRBV18|TRBD2|14|many
TGTGCCAGCTTACCGGGACTAAACACAGATACGCAGTATTTT
CASLPGLNTDTQYF